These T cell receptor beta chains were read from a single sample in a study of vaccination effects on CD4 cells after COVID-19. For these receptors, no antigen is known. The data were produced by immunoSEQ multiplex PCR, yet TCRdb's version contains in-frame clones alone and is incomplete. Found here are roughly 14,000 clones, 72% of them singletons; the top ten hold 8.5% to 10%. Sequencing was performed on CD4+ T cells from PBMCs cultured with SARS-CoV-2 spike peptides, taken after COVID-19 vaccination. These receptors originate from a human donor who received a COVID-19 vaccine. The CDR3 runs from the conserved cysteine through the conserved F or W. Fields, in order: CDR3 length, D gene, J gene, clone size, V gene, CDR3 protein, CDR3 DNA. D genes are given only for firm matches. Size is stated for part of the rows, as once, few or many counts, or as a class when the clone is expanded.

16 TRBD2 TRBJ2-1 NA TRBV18 CASSPPTSGGGNEQFF TGTGCCAGCTCACCACCAACTAGCGGGGGCGGCAATGAGCAGTTCTTC
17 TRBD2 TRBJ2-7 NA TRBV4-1 CASSQLEEWDYLPEQYF TGCGCCAGCAGCCAGCTCGAGGAATGGGACTATCTCCCTGAGCAGTACTTC
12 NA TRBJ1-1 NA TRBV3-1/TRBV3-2 CASSQGDQGAFF TGTGCCAGCAGCCAAGGCGATCAAGGAGCTTTCTTT
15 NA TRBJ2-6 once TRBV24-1 CATRDGSAGANVLTF TGTGCCACCAGGGACGGGTCCGCTGGGGCCAACGTCCTGACTTTC
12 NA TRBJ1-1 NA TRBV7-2 CASSRRYTEAFF TGTGCCAGCAGCCGAAGGTACACTGAAGCTTTCTTT
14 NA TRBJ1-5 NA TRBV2 CASSKSGMGQPQHF TGTGCCAGCAGCAAATCAGGGATGGGGCAGCCCCAGCATTTT
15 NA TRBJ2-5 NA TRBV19 CASSIDLWGKETQYF TGTGCCAGTAGTATAGATCTGTGGGGGAAAGAGACCCAGTACTTC
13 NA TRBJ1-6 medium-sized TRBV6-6 CASSYSQGRPLHF TGTGCCAGCAGTTACTCACAAGGGAGGCCCCTCCACTTT
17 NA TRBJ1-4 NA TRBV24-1 CATSDLRRAGLNEKLFF TGTGCCACCAGTGATCTTCGTAGGGCAGGGCTCAATGAAAAACTGTTTTTT
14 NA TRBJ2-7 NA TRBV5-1 CASREGLPPYEQYF TGCGCCAGCAGAGAGGGACTCCCACCCTACGAGCAGTACTTC
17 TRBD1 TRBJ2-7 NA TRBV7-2 CASSSYPTGDGSYEQYF TGTGCCAGCAGCTCCTACCCCACAGGGGACGGCTCCTACGAGCAGTACTTC
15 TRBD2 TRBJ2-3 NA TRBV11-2 CASSLVAGGKDTQYF TGTGCCAGCAGCTTAGTAGCGGGGGGGAAAGATACGCAGTATTTT
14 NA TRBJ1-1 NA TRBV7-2 CASSFRLLNTEAFF TGTGCCAGCAGCTTTCGACTTTTGAACACTGAAGCTTTCTTT
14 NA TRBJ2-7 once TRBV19 CASSKPDGSYEQYF TGTGCCAGTAGTAAGCCCGACGGTTCCTACGAGCAGTACTTC
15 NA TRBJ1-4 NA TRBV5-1 CASSLRGTTNEKLFF TGCGCCAGCAGCTTGAGGGGGACCACTAATGAAAAACTGTTTTTT
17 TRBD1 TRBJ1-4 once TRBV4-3 CASSQDFRTGDNEKLFF TGCGCCAGCAGCCAAGATTTTAGGACAGGAGATAATGAAAAACTGTTTTTT
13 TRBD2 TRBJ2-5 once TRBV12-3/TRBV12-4 CASSFAGEETQYF TGTGCCAGCAGTTTTGCGGGGGAAGAGACCCAGTACTTC
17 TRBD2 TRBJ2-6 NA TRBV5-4 CASSSPGGGSGANVLTF TGTGCCAGCAGTTCCCCTGGGGGGGGCTCTGGGGCCAACGTCCTGACTTTC
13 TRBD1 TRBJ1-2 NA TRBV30 CAWSPTGENGYTF TGTGCCTGGTCACCGACAGGGGAGAATGGCTACACCTTC